These 3 T cell receptor beta chains came from one sample sequenced in a study of T cell responses to AZD1222 COVID-19 vaccine. Here immunoSEQ multiplex PCR was the method, and the copy in TCRdb shows in-frame clones only, minus some. The table lists some 31,000 clones, about 80% of them singletons, with approximately 4.8% in the top ten. The source was peripheral blood, collected 28 days after the second AZD1222 dose. Receptors originate from an adult who received the AZD1222 COVID-19 vaccine.

The chain combines TRBV7-2 with TRBJ2-5; TRBD1 matches 10 bases. Germline V CDR1 and CDR2: SGHTA, FQGNSA. With V trimmed by 1 base and J by 5 bases, 7 bases remained unmatched. The CDR3 sequence is 16 residues long. The CDR3, as DNA: TGTGCCAGCAGCTTAGGGGGACAGGGGAAAATTGAGACCCAGTACTTC. Translated: CASSLGGQGKIETQYF.

The chain has TRBV3-1 (or the pseudogene TRBV3-2) and TRBJ2-1, with 9 bases that match TRBD1. The CDR3 has 16 residues. With V trimmed by 3 bases and J by 8 bases, 11 bases remained unmatched. Germline lookup yields CDR1 LGHDT and CDR2 YNNKEL (reference sequence). CDR3 coding DNA: TGTGCCAGCAGCCAGTCCGACAGGGGGATAAAGGATGAGCAGTTCTTC. This encodes CASSQSDRGIKDEQFF.

The chain employs TRBV19 and TRBJ1-4, with TRBD1 identical over 10 bases. This CDR3 region has 15 residues. Trimming cost V 3 bases and J 8 bases; bases outside gene matches: 6. The germline gives CDR1 LNHDA, CDR2 SQIVND (reference sequence). The CDR3 reads CASSIIGTGDEKLFF. The CDR3 DNA sequence: TGTGCCAGTAGTATCATCGGGACAGGGGACGAAAAACTGTTTTTT.